These T cell receptor beta chains were read from a single sample in a study of T cell responses to AZD1222 COVID-19 vaccine. Repertoires were generated with immunoSEQ multiplex PCR, while TCRdb's copy carries only in-frame clones and drops some. The sample includes about 180,000 clones, around 94% of them seen just once. The sample was peripheral blood, taken 28 days after the second AZD1222 dose. These receptors all come from an adult who received the AZD1222 COVID-19 vaccine. The CDR3 runs from the conserved cysteine through the conserved F or W. The order of the fields is D gene, clone size, V gene, J gene, CDR3 DNA, CDR3 protein. A D gene is named only where the DNA matches it firmly. Not every row has a clone size; where given, it reads once, few, many or a size class.

d_call: .; clone_size: .; v_call: TRBV12-3/TRBV12-4; j_call: TRBJ1-1; cdr3_nt: TGTGCCAGCAGTTTCAGTCCGAACACTGAAGCTTTCTTT; cdr3_aa: CASSFSPNTEAFF
d_call: TRBD1; clone_size: once; v_call: TRBV7-9; j_call: TRBJ1-6; cdr3_nt: TGTGCCAGCAGCCCCCGACAGGGGACCCTCTATAATTCACCCCTCCACTTT; cdr3_aa: CASSPRQGTLYNSPLHF
d_call: .; clone_size: .; v_call: TRBV5-1; j_call: TRBJ1-1; cdr3_nt: TGCGCCAGCAGCTTCTCGAGGGGAACGAACACTGAAGCTTTCTTT; cdr3_aa: CASSFSRGTNTEAFF
d_call: TRBD1; clone_size: few; v_call: TRBV5-4; j_call: TRBJ1-2; cdr3_nt: TGTGCCAGCAACCAAAGGGACAGCTATGGCTACACCTTC; cdr3_aa: CASNQRDSYGYTF
d_call: .; clone_size: many; v_call: TRBV27; j_call: TRBJ1-2; cdr3_nt: TGTGCCACGCACAGTAACTATGGCTACACCTTC; cdr3_aa: CATHSNYGYTF
d_call: TRBD1; clone_size: .; v_call: TRBV12-3/TRBV12-4; j_call: TRBJ1-2; cdr3_nt: TGTGCCAGCAGTTTTTACAGGGGTGATGGCTACACCTTC; cdr3_aa: CASSFYRGDGYTF
d_call: .; clone_size: .; v_call: TRBV3-1/TRBV3-2; j_call: TRBJ1-6; cdr3_nt: TGTGCCAGCAGCCAAGGATACAGGTCCGATGGTTCACCCCTCCACTTT; cdr3_aa: CASSQGYRSDGSPLHF
d_call: TRBD1; clone_size: once; v_call: TRBV28; j_call: TRBJ1-3; cdr3_nt: TGTGCCAGCAGTAGCTCGCAGGGGGCGCCTGGAAACACCATATATTTT; cdr3_aa: CASSSSQGAPGNTIYF
d_call: TRBD1; clone_size: once; v_call: TRBV24-1; j_call: TRBJ1-1; cdr3_nt: TGTGCCACCAGAGGACAGGGGAGGAACACTGAAGCTTTCTTT; cdr3_aa: CATRGQGRNTEAFF
d_call: .; clone_size: .; v_call: TRBV18; j_call: TRBJ2-5; cdr3_nt: TGTGCCAGCTCACCACTAAACAGGCTGGAGACCCAGTACTTC; cdr3_aa: CASSPLNRLETQYF
d_call: .; clone_size: .; v_call: TRBV21-1; j_call: TRBJ2-2; cdr3_nt: TGTGCCAGCAGCAAATTGAGGCCAAACACCGGGGAGCTGTTTTTT; cdr3_aa: CASSKLRPNTGELFF
d_call: .; clone_size: .; v_call: TRBV2; j_call: TRBJ2-7; cdr3_nt: TGTGCCAGCAGTGAATCCGGCGAGCAGTACTTC; cdr3_aa: CASSESGEQYF
d_call: .; clone_size: .; v_call: TRBV28; j_call: TRBJ2-1; cdr3_nt: TGTGCCAGCAGTTTCCGGGACGCCGGTCCCAATGAGCAGTTCTTC; cdr3_aa: CASSFRDAGPNEQFF
d_call: .; clone_size: .; v_call: TRBV5-1; j_call: TRBJ1-6; cdr3_nt: TGCGCCAGCAGCTTGGACAGGAGTGGGAATTCACCCCTCCACTTT; cdr3_aa: CASSLDRSGNSPLHF
d_call: .; clone_size: .; v_call: TRBV12-3/TRBV12-4; j_call: TRBJ2-2; cdr3_nt: TGTGCCAGCAGTTCACGGACAGCCGGGGAGCTGTTTTTT; cdr3_aa: CASSSRTAGELFF
d_call: TRBD1; clone_size: .; v_call: TRBV7-3; j_call: TRBJ2-1; cdr3_nt: TGTGCCAGCAGCAGAGACAGGGGTGTTGGGAATGAGCAGTTCTTC; cdr3_aa: CASSRDRGVGNEQFF
d_call: .; clone_size: .; v_call: TRBV28; j_call: TRBJ2-3; cdr3_nt: TGTGCCAGCACCGACGAACAGCGGCGTGGAGATACGCAGTATTTT; cdr3_aa: CASTDEQRRGDTQYF
d_call: .; clone_size: few; v_call: TRBV6-5; j_call: TRBJ1-1; cdr3_nt: TGTGCCAGCAGTTACTCGGTTCGCACTGAAGCTTTCTTT; cdr3_aa: CASSYSVRTEAFF
d_call: .; clone_size: .; v_call: TRBV6-6; j_call: TRBJ1-5; cdr3_nt: TGTGCCAGCAGTTACGGGACGGTGGTGAATCAGCCCCAGCATTTT; cdr3_aa: CASSYGTVVNQPQHF
d_call: .; clone_size: once; v_call: TRBV7-2; j_call: TRBJ2-3; cdr3_nt: TGTGCCAGCAGCCCCCAGGGCGGGGGCACAGATACGCAGTATTTT; cdr3_aa: CASSPQGGGTDTQYF
d_call: .; clone_size: .; v_call: TRBV15; j_call: TRBJ1-1; cdr3_nt: TGTGCCACCAGCAGAGATTTCACAGACACTGAAGCTTTCTTT; cdr3_aa: CATSRDFTDTEAFF
d_call: .; clone_size: .; v_call: TRBV21-1; j_call: TRBJ1-2; cdr3_nt: TGTGCCAGCAGCAAATGGGGAATGATCGGGACTGACTATGGCTACACCTTC; cdr3_aa: CASSKWGMIGTDYGYTF
d_call: .; clone_size: .; v_call: TRBV18; j_call: TRBJ1-2; cdr3_nt: TGTGCCAGCTCACCACCGAATAGGGGTGGCTACACCTTC; cdr3_aa: CASSPPNRGGYTF
d_call: TRBD2; clone_size: .; v_call: TRBV15; j_call: TRBJ2-1; cdr3_nt: TGTGCCACCAGCAGAGATTGGGGGGGTGGTTCCTACAATGAGCAGTTCTTC; cdr3_aa: CATSRDWGGGSYNEQFF
d_call: TRBD1; clone_size: few; v_call: TRBV13; j_call: TRBJ1-3; cdr3_nt: TGTGCCAGCAGCCTTGGGGACAGGCGAAACACCATATATTTT; cdr3_aa: CASSLGDRRNTIYF
d_call: TRBD1; clone_size: .; v_call: TRBV10-3; j_call: TRBJ1-3; cdr3_nt: TGTGCCATCAGTGAGGGACAGGTCGCCTCTGGAAACACCATATATTTT; cdr3_aa: CAISEGQVASGNTIYF
d_call: .; clone_size: .; v_call: TRBV6-4; j_call: TRBJ1-5; cdr3_nt: TGTGCCAGCAGTCCGGACGGAACCAAAGACCCCCAGCATTTT; cdr3_aa: CASSPDGTKDPQHF
d_call: TRBD2; clone_size: .; v_call: TRBV13; j_call: TRBJ2-7; cdr3_nt: TGTGCCAGCAGCCATGGACTAGCGGGGGGTTCCCTCTACGAGCAGTACTTC; cdr3_aa: CASSHGLAGGSLYEQYF
d_call: TRBD2; clone_size: .; v_call: TRBV10-3; j_call: TRBJ2-7; cdr3_nt: TGTGCCATCAGTGACCCCCAAGGCGGGAGAGTCAACGAGCAGTACTTC; cdr3_aa: CAISDPQGGRVNEQYF
d_call: TRBD1; clone_size: few; v_call: TRBV5-4; j_call: TRBJ2-5; cdr3_nt: TGTGCCAGCAGCCTATGGACAGGGAAACAAGAGACCCAGTACTTC; cdr3_aa: CASSLWTGKQETQYF
d_call: .; clone_size: .; v_call: TRBV3-1/TRBV3-2; j_call: TRBJ1-1; cdr3_nt: TGTGCCAGCAGCCTTCAGTTGAACACTGAAGCTTTCTTT; cdr3_aa: CASSLQLNTEAFF
d_call: .; clone_size: .; v_call: TRBV12-5; j_call: TRBJ1-2; cdr3_nt: TGTGCTAGTGGTTCCTCGGTGCAGGGCCTTCGGGTGAACTATGGCTACACCTTC; cdr3_aa: CASGSSVQGLRVNYGYTF
d_call: TRBD1; clone_size: .; v_call: TRBV2; j_call: TRBJ1-6; cdr3_nt: TGTGCCAGCAGCGTGGGACAGTCAGCTGGACCCCTCCACTTT; cdr3_aa: CASSVGQSAGPLHF
d_call: .; clone_size: .; v_call: TRBV6-2/TRBV6-3; j_call: TRBJ2-5; cdr3_nt: TGTGCCAGCAGTTCCCCCACCGCACGCTCCGGGGCCCAGTACTTC; cdr3_aa: CASSSPTARSGAQYF
d_call: .; clone_size: .; v_call: TRBV3-1/TRBV3-2; j_call: TRBJ1-3; cdr3_nt: TGTGCCAGCACCCCAGCCTTCGGAAACACCATATATTTT; cdr3_aa: CASTPAFGNTIYF
d_call: TRBD2; clone_size: .; v_call: TRBV6-1; j_call: TRBJ2-7; cdr3_nt: TGTGCCAGCAGTGAATATCCTGCGGGAGTAGGGTACGAGCAGTACTTC; cdr3_aa: CASSEYPAGVGYEQYF
d_call: .; clone_size: .; v_call: TRBV5-1; j_call: TRBJ1-5; cdr3_nt: TGCGCCAGCAGCTTGGTTCCGGGTGGCAATCAGCCCCAGCATTTT; cdr3_aa: CASSLVPGGNQPQHF
d_call: .; clone_size: .; v_call: TRBV28; j_call: TRBJ1-1; cdr3_nt: TGTGCCAGCAGCGTGAGATTGAACACTGAAGCTTTCTTT; cdr3_aa: CASSVRLNTEAFF
d_call: TRBD1; clone_size: once; v_call: TRBV6-5; j_call: TRBJ1-5; cdr3_nt: TGTGCCAGCAGTTTCCGGACAGGATTAAATCAGCCCCAGCATTTT; cdr3_aa: CASSFRTGLNQPQHF